This T cell receptor beta chain was sequenced in a study of post-analysis software for immune sequencing data. Broader study findings: TRBV5-6, TRBV5-1 and TRBV20-1 were among roughly 5 TRBV segments more frequent in patients than controls. Samples made in the same batch grouped tightly together by F measure.

CDR1 is SGHDN and CDR2 is FVKESK in the germline V gene. V gave up 2 bases and J gave up 7 bases; unmatched junction bases: 9. The CDR3 contains 16 residues. Worth noting for this clonotype: Antigen unknown.

Unique molecular identifiers were present in the TCR beta cDNA libraries. T cells, about 0.85 to 11 million of them, yielded hundreds of thousands of cDNA molecules. From the PCR reads, TCRdb called clonotypes with MiXCR, one entry per CDR3 protein. Among fewer than 900,000 distinct CDR3 sequences listed, just over 45% were seen once. The sequenced material came from blood. The rearrangement joins TRBV14 to TRBJ2-1; TRBD2 aligns across 9 bases. This TCR came from a girl between 5 and 17 years old with multiple sclerosis. For the CDR3, the DNA is TGTGCCAGCAGCCAACTAGCGGGATGGGATTGGAATGAGCAGTTCTTC. Its translation: CASSQLAGWDWNEQFF.